The 6 T cell receptor beta chains in this list originate from one sample, sequenced in a study of T-cell reconstitution after alpha-beta-depleted transplantation in children listed by TCRdb under 2016. What this sample's treatment or condition label stands for: allogeneic hematopoietic cell transplantation with graft depleted of TCRalphabeta T cells and CD19 B cells. Libraries were built with PCR. Sequencing took place on an Illumina HiSeq 2500. TCR libraries were prepared with molecular barcoding, using unique molecular identifiers to normalize TCRbeta repertoire quantification. TCRdb applied fastp at Q25 and MiXCR to the public reads, then kept only in-frame beta chains. CDR3 protein sequences are deduplicated, and each keeps its most common genes and DNA. The sample table shows 450,000 to 600,000 distinct CDR3 sequences, and 10% are seen once. The leading ten clones occupy around 2% of the sample.

The source was PBMCs, collected before TCRalphabeta/CD19-depleted stem cell transplant. The receptors here all came from a child aged 2 to 10 with inherited bone marrow failure, due to receive a stem cell transplant.

This clonotype appeared a few times. V usage is TRBV6-5 and J usage is TRBJ2-5, with 10 nucleotides matching TRBD2. With 0 bases clipped from V and 5 bases from J, the junction kept 0 bases outside the gene matches. The CDR3 sequence is 14 residues long. Per the germline V gene, CDR1 is MNHEY and CDR2 is SVGAGI. The CDR3 sequence: CASSYSTSGETQYF. The CDR3 DNA follows: TGTGCCAGCAGTTACTCGACTAGCGGGGAGACCCAGTACTTC.

A few counts support this clonotype. The chain is built from TRBV5-1 and TRBJ1-1, with unresolved D. The CDR3 is made up of 13 amino acids. Germline-derived CDR1 and CDR2 are SGHRS and YFSETQ. V was trimmed by 0 bases and J by 8 bases, leaving 11 bases between them. Here the CDR3 DNA reads TGCGCCAGCAGCTTGGCCAAGGGATCCGAAGCTTTCTTT. It encodes CASSLAKGSEAFF.

This clonotype has just a few counts. The rearrangement joins TRBV29-1 to TRBJ2-1; TRBD2 agrees at 7 bases. Looked up from germline, CDR1 is SQVTM and CDR2 is ANQGSEA. The CDR3 is 12 amino acids. V lost 3 bases to trimming and J lost 10 bases; unmatched junction nucleotides: 6. The CDR3 DNA is TGCAGCGTTGATGGGACTAATGCGGAGCAGTTCTTC. Residues: CSVDGTNAEQFF.

This clonotype was seen many times. V and J are TRBV27 and TRBJ2-6; D is unresolved. V lost 3 bases and J 0 bases, leaving 9 bases between the germline ends. Germline assignment: CDR1 MNHEY and CDR2 SMNVEV (reference sequence). This CDR3 has 16 amino acids. CDR3 bases: TGTGCCAGCAGTTTTCGAATTGGCTCTGGGGCCAACGTCCTGACTTTC. It yields the protein CASSFRIGSGANVLTF.

The table lists this clonotype with a few counts. This chain connects TRBV28 to TRBJ2-7; D tentatively fits TRBD1 or TRBD2 (5 bases each). Germline values: CDR1 MDHEN, CDR2 SYDVKM. The CDR3 is 15 residues long. V lost 3 bases to trimming and J lost 6 bases, with 18 bases between them. CDR3 nucleotide sequence: TGTGCCAGCAGTTTCCTAGCAGGGTCTTCGGTCGAGCAGTACTTC. It translates to CASSFLAGSSVEQYF.

This clonotype was detected many times. The V call is TRBV4-3, the J call TRBJ2-3; possible D gene TRBD2, 6 bases. The CDR3 consists of 17 residues. Looked up from germline, CDR1 is LGHNA and CDR2 is YSLEER. The V gene lost 0 bases and the J gene lost 5 bases, with 18 bases spanning the gap. The CDR3 protein is CASSQEPGSPGGDTQYF. The CDR3 DNA reads TGCGCCAGCAGCCAAGAACCCGGGAGCCCCGGCGGAGATACGCAGTATTTT.